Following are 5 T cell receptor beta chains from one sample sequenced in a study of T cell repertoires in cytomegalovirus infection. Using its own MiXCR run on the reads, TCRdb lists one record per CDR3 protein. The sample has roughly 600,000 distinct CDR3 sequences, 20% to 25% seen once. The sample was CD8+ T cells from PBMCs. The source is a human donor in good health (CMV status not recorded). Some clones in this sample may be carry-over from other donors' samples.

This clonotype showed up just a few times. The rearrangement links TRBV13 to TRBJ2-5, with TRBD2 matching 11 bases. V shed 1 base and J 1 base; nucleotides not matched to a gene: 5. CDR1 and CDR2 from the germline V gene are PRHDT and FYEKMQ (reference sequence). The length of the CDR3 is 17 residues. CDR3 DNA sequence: TGTGCCAGCAGCTTAGCTAGCGGGGGGTCGGGCCAAGAGACCCAGTACTTC. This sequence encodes CASSLASGGSGQETQYF. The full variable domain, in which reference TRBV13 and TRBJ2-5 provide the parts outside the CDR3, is AAGVIQSPRHLIKEKRETATLKCYPIPRHDTVYWYQQGPGQDPQFLISFYEKMQSDKGSIPDRFSAQQFSDYHSELNMSSLELGDSALYFCASSLASGGSGQETQYFGPGTRLLVL.

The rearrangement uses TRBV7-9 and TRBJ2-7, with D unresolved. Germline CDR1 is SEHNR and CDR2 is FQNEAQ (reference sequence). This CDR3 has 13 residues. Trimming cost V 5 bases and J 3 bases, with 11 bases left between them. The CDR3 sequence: CASSERLNYEQYV. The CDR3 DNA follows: TGTGCCAGCAGCGAACGATTAAACTACGAGCAGTACGTC.

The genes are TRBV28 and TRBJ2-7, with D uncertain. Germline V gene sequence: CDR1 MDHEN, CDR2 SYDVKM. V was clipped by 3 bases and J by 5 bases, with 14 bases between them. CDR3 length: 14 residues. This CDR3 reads CASSFGEDENEQYV. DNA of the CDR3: TGTGCCAGCAGTTTTGGAGAGGACGAGAACGAGCAGTACGTC.

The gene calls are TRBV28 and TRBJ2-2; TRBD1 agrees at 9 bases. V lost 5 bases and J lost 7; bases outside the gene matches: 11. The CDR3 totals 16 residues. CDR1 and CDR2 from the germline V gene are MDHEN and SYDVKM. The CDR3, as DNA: TGTGCCAGCAGTGCCACAGGGGGCCTATGGATCGGGGAGCTGTTTTTT. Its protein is CASSATGGLWIGELFF.

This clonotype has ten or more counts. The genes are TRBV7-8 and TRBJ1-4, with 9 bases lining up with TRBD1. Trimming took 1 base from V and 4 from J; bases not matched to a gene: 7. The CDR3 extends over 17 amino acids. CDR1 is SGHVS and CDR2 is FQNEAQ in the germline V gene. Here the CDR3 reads CASSLGTGAPNNEKLFF. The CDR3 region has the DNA TGTGCCAGCAGCTTAGGGACAGGGGCCCCAAATAATGAAAAACTGTTTTTT.